This T cell receptor (beta chain) was sequenced for a study of technical replicates of blood from a few donors. Repertoires were generated with immunoSEQ multiplex PCR, while TCRdb's copy carries only in-frame clones and drops some. The repertoire holds approximately 73,000 clones, with 93% as singletons. This CDR3 has 17 residues. V lost 2 bases to trimming and J lost 0 bases; unmatched junction nucleotides: 10. The sample comprised T cells isolated from PBMCs. The sequence was obtained from a human donor in good health. The chain employs TRBV5-3 and TRBJ2-7; 8 bases agree with TRBD1. TRBV5-3 is given ORF status, its function remaining uncertain. CDR3 DNA: TGTGCCAGAAGCTTCCGAAGGGTTGACAGGGGCTCCTACGAGCAGTACTTC. It codes for CARSFRRVDRGSYEQYF.